Listed below are T cell receptor beta chains from one sample, sequenced in a study of type 1 regulatory T cells. TCRdb ran MiXCR on the reads and lists one entry per CDR3 protein. Among roughly 65,000 distinct CDR3 sequences, roughly 49% were seen once, and the ten largest hold about 2%. The antigens for these receptors are not known. Sample: cultured non-Tr1 T cells, either the whole culture or a sorted T cell fraction (not recorded which). Every receptor here comes from a human donor in good health. Both conserved end residues are part of each CDR3. The order of the fields is V gene, D gene, J gene, clone size, CDR3 protein, CDR3 DNA. D genes are given only for firm matches. Expanded clones get a size class; other rows say once, few or many, or leave the size out.

v_gene: TRBV12-3/TRBV12-4
d_gene: -
j_gene: TRBJ1-1
abundance: -
CDR3aa: CASSLGPFAFF
CDR3nt: TGTGCCAGCAGTTTGGGCCCCTTTGCTTTCTTT

v_gene: TRBV27
d_gene: -
j_gene: TRBJ1-1
abundance: -
CDR3aa: CASRPYRGGAGTEAFF
CDR3nt: TGTGCCAGCCGTCCTTACCGGGGGGGCGCGGGCACTGAAGCTTTCTTT

v_gene: TRBV5-1
d_gene: -
j_gene: TRBJ2-7
abundance: -
CDR3aa: CASSLGGDVLGEQYF
CDR3nt: TGCGCCAGCAGCTTGGGAGGCGACGTTTTAGGCGAGCAGTACTTC

v_gene: TRBV4-1
d_gene: -
j_gene: TRBJ2-2
abundance: -
CDR3aa: CASSQGWTAPGTGELFF
CDR3nt: TGCGCCAGCAGCCAAGGCTGGACCGCCCCGGGCACCGGGGAGCTGTTTTTT

v_gene: TRBV7-2
d_gene: -
j_gene: TRBJ1-1
abundance: medium-sized
CDR3aa: CASSLPPFTEAFF
CDR3nt: TGTGCCAGCAGCTTACCCCCGTTCACTGAAGCTTTCTTT

v_gene: TRBV20-1
d_gene: -
j_gene: TRBJ1-2
abundance: once
CDR3aa: CSASKEAGVRGYTF
CDR3nt: TGCAGTGCTAGCAAGGAGGCAGGGGTACGTGGCTACACCTTC

v_gene: TRBV7-9
d_gene: -
j_gene: TRBJ2-1
abundance: few
CDR3aa: CASSLSGYEQFF
CDR3nt: TGTGCCAGCAGCTTAAGTGGATATGAGCAGTTCTTC

v_gene: TRBV5-4
d_gene: TRBD1
j_gene: TRBJ1-6
abundance: -
CDR3aa: CASSDRGLDNSPLHF
CDR3nt: TGTGCCAGCTCCGACAGGGGGCTCGATAATTCACCCCTCCACTTT

v_gene: TRBV20-1
d_gene: -
j_gene: TRBJ2-1
abundance: -
CDR3aa: CSAREAGWVNNEQFF
CDR3nt: TGCAGTGCTAGAGAGGCGGGGTGGGTCAACAATGAGCAGTTCTTC

v_gene: TRBV28
d_gene: -
j_gene: TRBJ1-2
abundance: -
CDR3aa: CASSFEGGYGYTF
CDR3nt: TGTGCCAGCAGTTTCGAGGGTGGCTATGGCTACACCTTC

v_gene: TRBV19
d_gene: TRBD1
j_gene: TRBJ1-1
abundance: -
CDR3aa: CASSIARTGGNTEAFF
CDR3nt: TGTGCCAGTAGTATTGCTAGGACAGGCGGCAACACTGAAGCTTTCTTT

v_gene: TRBV12-3/TRBV12-4
d_gene: -
j_gene: TRBJ1-1
abundance: few
CDR3aa: CASSMYYTEAFF
CDR3nt: TGTGCCAGCTCGATGTACTACACTGAAGCTTTCTTT

v_gene: TRBV20-1
d_gene: TRBD1
j_gene: TRBJ2-7
abundance: -
CDR3aa: CSASGTGGVYEQYF
CDR3nt: TGCAGTGCTAGCGGGACAGGGGGCGTCTACGAGCAGTACTTC

v_gene: TRBV7-2
d_gene: -
j_gene: TRBJ1-3
abundance: -
CDR3aa: CASSSQGYSGNTIYF
CDR3nt: TGTGCCAGCAGCTCACAGGGCTACTCTGGAAACACCATATATTTT

v_gene: TRBV29-1
d_gene: TRBD1
j_gene: TRBJ1-4
abundance: -
CDR3aa: CSVSGGFATNEKLFF
CDR3nt: TGCAGCGTTTCAGGGGGCTTTGCAACTAATGAAAAACTGTTTTTT